The TCR beta chain described here comes from a study of blood T cells in healthy people across ages. At the level of the study: Researchers report that template switching captured about one barcoded beta molecule per two T cells.

A second PCR of roughly 7 to 11 cycles used a sample-barcoded 5' primer and a J-beta primer mix. TCRdb itself ran the 5' RACE reads through MiXCR, one entry per CDR3 protein. The repertoire consists of over a million distinct CDR3 sequences, with about 43% occurring once and the leading ten covering around 8%. Findings of the study overall: With donor CMV status unknown, expanded clonotype changes were possibly confounded. It was held that the diversity estimates obtained from one million T cells were underestimates.

Each sample gave at least 6 million isolated PBMCs. This clonotype has just a few counts. What it binds is not known. Trimming cost V 5 bases and J 0 bases, with 13 bases left between them. The germline V gene encodes CDR1 DFQATT and CDR2 SNEGSKA (reference sequence). The CDR3 length is 14 residues. The chain links TRBV20-1 to TRBJ2-5, with TRBD1 as a possible D gene (7 bases). Material for sequencing was blood. The clonotype was recovered from a young woman in good health. Written as DNA, the CDR3 is TGCAGTGCTGGGGGGACAGTTTACCAAGAGACCCAGTACTTC. Protein: CSAGGTVYQETQYF.